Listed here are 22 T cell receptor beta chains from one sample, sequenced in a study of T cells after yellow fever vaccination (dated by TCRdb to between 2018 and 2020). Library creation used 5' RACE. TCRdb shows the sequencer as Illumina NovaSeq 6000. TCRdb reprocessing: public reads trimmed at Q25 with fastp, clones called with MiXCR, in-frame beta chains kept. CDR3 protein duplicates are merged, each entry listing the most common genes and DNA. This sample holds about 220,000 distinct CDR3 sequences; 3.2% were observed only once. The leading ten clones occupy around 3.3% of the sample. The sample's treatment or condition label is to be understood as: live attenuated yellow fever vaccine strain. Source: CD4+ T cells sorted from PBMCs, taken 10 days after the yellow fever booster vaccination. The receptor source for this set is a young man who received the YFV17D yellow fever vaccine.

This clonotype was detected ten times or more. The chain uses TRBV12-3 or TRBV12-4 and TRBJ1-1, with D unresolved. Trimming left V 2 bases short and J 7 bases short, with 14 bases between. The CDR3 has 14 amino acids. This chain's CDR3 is CASSLFRPGDEAFF. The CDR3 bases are TGTGCCAGCAGTTTATTCCGACCTGGAGATGAAGCTTTCTTT.

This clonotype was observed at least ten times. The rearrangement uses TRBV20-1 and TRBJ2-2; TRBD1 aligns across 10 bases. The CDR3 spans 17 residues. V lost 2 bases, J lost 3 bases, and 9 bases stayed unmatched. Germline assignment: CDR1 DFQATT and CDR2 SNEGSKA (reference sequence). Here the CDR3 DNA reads TGCAGTGCTAGACCCCCGGGACAGGGGAAGCACACCGGGGAGCTGTTTTTT. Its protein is CSARPPGQGKHTGELFF.

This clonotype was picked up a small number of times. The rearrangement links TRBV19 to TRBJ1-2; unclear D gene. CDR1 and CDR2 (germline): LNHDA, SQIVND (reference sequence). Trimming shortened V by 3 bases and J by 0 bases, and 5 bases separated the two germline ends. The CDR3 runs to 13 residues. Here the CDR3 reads CASSIRANYGYTF. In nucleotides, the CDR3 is TGTGCCAGTAGTATCCGGGCTAACTATGGCTACACCTTC.

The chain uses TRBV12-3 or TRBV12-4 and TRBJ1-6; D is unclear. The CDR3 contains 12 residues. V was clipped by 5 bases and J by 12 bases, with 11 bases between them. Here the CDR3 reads CASSPTQRPLHF. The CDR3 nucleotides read TGTGCCAGCAGTCCAACACAGAGACCCCTCCACTTT.

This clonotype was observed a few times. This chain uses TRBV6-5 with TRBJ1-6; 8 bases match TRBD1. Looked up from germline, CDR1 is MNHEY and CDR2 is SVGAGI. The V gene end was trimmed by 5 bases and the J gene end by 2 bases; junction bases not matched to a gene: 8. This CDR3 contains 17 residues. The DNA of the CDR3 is TGTGCCAGCAGTGGCCAGGGGGCGGGGGCCTATAATTCACCCCTCCACTTT. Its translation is CASSGQGAGAYNSPLHF.

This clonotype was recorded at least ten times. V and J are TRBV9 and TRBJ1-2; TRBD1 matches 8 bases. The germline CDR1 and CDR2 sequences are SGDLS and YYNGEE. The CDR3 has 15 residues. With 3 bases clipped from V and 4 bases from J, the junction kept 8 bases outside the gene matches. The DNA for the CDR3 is TGTGCCAGCAGCGCCGAGGGAGGGACAGGCTATGGCTACACCTTC. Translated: CASSAEGGTGYGYTF.

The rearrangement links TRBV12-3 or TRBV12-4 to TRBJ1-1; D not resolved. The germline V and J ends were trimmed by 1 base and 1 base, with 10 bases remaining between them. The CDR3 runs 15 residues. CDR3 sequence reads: CASSLGPSGNTEAFF. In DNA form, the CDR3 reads TGTGCCAGCAGTTTAGGGCCCTCGGGGAACACTGAAGCTTTCTTT.

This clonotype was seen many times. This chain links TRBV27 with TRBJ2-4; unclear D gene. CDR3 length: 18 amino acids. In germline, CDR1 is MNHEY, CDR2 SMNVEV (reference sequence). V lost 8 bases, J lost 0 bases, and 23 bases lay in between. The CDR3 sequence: CASGTSLPSLLAKNIQYF. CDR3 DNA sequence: TGTGCCAGCGGTACCTCCTTGCCCTCCCTACTAGCCAAAAACATTCAGTACTTC.

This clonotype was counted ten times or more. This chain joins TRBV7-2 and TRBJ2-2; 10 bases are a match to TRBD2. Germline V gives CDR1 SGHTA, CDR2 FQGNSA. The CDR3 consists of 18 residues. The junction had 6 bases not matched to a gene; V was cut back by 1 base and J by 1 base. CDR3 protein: CASSLGPASGGNTGELFF. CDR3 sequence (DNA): TGTGCCAGCAGCTTAGGCCCGGCTAGCGGGGGGAACACCGGGGAGCTGTTTTTT.

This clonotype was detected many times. Here the CDR3 reads CASSYSGRGSTDTQYF. In nucleotides, the CDR3 is TGTGCCAGCAGTTACTCCGGCAGGGGGAGCACAGATACGCAGTATTTT. The V gene is TRBV6-2 or TRBV6-3, the J gene TRBJ2-3, with 7 nucleotides matching TRBD1. The V and J ends lost 0 bases and 0 bases, in that order; junction bases with no gene match: 3. The length of the CDR3 is 16 residues. The V gene's germline CDR1 is MNHEY and CDR2 SVGEGT.

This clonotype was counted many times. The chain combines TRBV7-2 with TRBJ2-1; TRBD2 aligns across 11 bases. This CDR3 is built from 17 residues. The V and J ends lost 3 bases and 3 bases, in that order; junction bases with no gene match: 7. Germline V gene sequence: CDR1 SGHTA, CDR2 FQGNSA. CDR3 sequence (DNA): TGTGCCAGCAGCTTCGTAGCGACTAGCGGGAACTACAATGAGCAGTTCTTC. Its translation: CASSFVATSGNYNEQFF.

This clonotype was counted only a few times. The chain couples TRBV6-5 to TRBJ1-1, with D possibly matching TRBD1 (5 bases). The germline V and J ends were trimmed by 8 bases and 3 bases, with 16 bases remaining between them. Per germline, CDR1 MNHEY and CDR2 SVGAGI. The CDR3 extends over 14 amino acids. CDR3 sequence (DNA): TGTGCCAGCGGCCCTTGGGGGGGTGACACTGAAGCTTTCTTT. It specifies CASGPWGGDTEAFF.

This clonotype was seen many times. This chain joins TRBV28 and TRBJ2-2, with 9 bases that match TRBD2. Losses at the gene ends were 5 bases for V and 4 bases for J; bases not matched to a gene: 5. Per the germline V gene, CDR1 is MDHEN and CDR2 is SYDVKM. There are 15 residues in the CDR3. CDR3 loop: CASSRAGGLTGELFF. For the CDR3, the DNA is TGTGCCAGCAGTCGAGCGGGGGGCCTCACCGGGGAGCTGTTTTTT.

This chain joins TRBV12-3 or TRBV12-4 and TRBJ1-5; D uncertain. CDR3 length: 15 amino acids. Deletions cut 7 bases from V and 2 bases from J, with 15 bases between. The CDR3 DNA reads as TGTGCCAGCACCCTCGGGGTTTTGCGCAATCAGCCCCAGCATTTT. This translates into CASTLGVLRNQPQHF.

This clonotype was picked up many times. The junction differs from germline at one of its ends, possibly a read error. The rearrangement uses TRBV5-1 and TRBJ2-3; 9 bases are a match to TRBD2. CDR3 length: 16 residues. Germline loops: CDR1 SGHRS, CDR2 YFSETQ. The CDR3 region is CASSLLAGGLTDTQYF. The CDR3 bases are TGTGCCAGCAGCTTACTGGCGGGGGGGTTGACAGATACGCAGTATTTT.

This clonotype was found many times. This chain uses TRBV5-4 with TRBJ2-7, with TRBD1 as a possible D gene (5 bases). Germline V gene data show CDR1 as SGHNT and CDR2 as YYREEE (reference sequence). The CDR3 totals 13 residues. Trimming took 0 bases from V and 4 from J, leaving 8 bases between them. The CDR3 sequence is CASSLAQGYEQYF. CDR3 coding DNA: TGTGCCAGCAGCTTGGCTCAGGGTTACGAGCAGTACTTC.

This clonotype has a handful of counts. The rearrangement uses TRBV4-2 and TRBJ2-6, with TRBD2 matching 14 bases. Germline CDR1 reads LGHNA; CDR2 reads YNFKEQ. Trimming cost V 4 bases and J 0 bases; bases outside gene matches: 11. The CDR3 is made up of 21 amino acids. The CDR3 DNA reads TGTGCCAGCAGCCCCCTCTGGACTAGCGGGGGGCCACCCTCTGGGGCCAACGTCCTGACTTTC. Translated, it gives CASSPLWTSGGPPSGANVLTF.

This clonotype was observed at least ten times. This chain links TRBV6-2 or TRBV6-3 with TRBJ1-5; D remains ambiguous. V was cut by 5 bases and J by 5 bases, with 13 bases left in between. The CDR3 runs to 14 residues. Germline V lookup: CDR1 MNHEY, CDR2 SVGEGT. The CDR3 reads CASSQRPDYQPQHF. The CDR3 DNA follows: TGTGCCAGCAGTCAGAGACCCGATTATCAGCCCCAGCATTTT.

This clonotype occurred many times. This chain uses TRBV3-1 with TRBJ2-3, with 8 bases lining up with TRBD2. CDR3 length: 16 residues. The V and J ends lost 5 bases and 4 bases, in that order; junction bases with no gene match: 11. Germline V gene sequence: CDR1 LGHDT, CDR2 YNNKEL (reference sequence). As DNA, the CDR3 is TGTGCCAGCAGCTCTTACAGGCGGGGGGTCTCAGATACGCAGTATTTT. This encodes CASSSYRRGVSDTQYF.

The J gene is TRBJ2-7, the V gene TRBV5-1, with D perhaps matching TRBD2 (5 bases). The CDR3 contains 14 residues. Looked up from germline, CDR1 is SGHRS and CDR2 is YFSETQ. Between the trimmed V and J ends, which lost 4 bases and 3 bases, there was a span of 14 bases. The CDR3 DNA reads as TGCGCCAGCAGCATTTTGGGGAGCCACTACGAGCAGTACTTC. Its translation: CASSILGSHYEQYF.

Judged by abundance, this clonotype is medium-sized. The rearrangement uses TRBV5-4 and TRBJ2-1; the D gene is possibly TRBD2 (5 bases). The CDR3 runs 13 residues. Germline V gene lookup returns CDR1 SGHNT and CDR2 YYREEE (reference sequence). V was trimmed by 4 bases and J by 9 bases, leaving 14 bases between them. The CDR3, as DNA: TGTGCCAGCAGCGGAGACTATCCGAGTGAGCAGTTCTTC. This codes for CASSGDYPSEQFF.

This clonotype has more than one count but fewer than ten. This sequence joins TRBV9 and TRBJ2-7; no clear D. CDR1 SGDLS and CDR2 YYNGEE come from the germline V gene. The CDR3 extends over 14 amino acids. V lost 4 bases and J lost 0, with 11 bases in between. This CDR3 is CASSRAASSYEQYF. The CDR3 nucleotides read TGTGCCAGCAGCCGGGCCGCGAGCTCCTACGAGCAGTACTTC. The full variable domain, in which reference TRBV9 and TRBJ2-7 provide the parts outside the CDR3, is DSGVTQTPKHLITATGQRVTLRCSPRSGDLSVYWYQQSLDQGLQFLIQYYNGEERAKGNILERFSAQQFPDLHSELNLSSLELGDSALYFCASSRAASSYEQYFGPGTRLTVT.